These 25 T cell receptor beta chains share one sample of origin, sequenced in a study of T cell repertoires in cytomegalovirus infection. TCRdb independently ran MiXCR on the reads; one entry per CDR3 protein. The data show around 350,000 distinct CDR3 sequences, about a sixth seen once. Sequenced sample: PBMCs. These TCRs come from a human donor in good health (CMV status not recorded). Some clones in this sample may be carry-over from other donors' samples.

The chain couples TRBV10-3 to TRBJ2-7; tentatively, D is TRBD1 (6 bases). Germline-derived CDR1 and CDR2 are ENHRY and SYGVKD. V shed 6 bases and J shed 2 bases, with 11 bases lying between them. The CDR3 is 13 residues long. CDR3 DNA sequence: TGTGCCATCAGCCTTGGACAGACCTACGAGCAGTACTTC. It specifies CAISLGQTYEQYF.

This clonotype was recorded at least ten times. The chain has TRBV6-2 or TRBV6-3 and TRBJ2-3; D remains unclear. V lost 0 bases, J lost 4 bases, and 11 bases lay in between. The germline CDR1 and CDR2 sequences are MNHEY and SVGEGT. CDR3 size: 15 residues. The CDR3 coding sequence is TGTGCCAGCAGTTACTCGACGCCGCCCCCAGATACGCAGTATTTT. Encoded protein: CASSYSTPPPDTQYF.

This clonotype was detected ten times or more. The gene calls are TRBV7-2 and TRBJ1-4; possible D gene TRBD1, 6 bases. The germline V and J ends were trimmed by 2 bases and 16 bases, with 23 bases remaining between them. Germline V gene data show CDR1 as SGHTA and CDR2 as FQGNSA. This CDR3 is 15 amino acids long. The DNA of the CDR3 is TGTGCCAGCAGCTTATCTTCTGGGAACAGGGCAGTCCAGTTTTTT. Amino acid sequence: CASSLSSGNRAVQFF.

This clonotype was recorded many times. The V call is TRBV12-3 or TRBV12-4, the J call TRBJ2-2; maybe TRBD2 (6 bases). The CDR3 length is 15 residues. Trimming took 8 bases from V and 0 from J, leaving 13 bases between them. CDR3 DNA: TGTGCCAGCTGCCAAAGGAGGGCGAACACCGGGGAGCTGTTTTTT. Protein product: CASCQRRANTGELFF.

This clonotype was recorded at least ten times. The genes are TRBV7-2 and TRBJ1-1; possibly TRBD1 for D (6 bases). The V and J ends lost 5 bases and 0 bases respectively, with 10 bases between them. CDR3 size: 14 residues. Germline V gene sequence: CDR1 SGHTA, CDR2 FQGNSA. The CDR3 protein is CASSRGQMNTEAFF. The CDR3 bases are TGTGCCAGCAGCCGCGGACAGATGAACACTGAAGCTTTCTTT.

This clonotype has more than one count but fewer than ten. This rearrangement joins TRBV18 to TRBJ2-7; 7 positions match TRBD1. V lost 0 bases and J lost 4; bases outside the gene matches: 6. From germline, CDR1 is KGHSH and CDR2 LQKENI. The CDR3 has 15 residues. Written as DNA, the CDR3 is TGTGCCAGCTCACCACCGACGGACAGGAGTTACGAGCAGTACTTC. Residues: CASSPPTDRSYEQYF.

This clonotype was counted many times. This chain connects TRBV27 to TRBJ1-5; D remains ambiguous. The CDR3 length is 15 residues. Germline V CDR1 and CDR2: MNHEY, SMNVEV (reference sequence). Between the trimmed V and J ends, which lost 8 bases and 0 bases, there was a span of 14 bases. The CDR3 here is CASASGGNSNQPQHF. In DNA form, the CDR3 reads TGTGCCAGCGCTTCGGGAGGCAATAGCAATCAGCCCCAGCATTTT.

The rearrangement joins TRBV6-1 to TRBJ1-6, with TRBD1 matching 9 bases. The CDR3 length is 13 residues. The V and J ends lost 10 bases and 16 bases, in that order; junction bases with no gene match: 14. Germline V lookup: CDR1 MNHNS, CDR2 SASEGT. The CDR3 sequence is CATFDRDRDLLHF. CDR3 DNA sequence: TGTGCCACCTTTGACCGGGACAGGGACCTACTCCACTTT.

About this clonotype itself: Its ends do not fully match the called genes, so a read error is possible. The CDR3, as DNA: TGTGCCAGCAGACGGACAGGGCGTGGTGGCTACGCCTTC. Protein product: CASRRTGRGGYAF. The chain uses TRBV12-3 or TRBV12-4 and TRBJ1-2; 8 bases are a match to TRBD1. The CDR3 runs to 13 residues.

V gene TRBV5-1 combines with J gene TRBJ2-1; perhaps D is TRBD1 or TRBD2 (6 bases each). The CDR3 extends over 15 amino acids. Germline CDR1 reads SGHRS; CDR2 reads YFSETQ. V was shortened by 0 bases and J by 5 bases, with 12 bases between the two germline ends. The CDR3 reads CASSLAAGHNNEQFF. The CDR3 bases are TGCGCCAGCAGCTTGGCCGCGGGACATAACAATGAGCAGTTCTTC. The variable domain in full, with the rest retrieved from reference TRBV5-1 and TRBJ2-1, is KAGVTQTPRYLIKTRGQQVTLSCSPISGHRSVSWYQQTPGQGLQFLFEYFSETQRNKGNFPGRFSGRQFSNSRSEMNVSTLELGDSALYLCASSLAAGHNNEQFFGPGTRLTVL.

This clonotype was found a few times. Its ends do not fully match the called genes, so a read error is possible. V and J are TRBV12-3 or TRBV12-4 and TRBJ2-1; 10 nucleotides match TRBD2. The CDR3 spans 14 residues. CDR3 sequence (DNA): TGTGCCAGCAGCTTAGCGGGGGGCAGGGATGAGCAGTTCTTC. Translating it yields CASSLAGGRDEQFF.

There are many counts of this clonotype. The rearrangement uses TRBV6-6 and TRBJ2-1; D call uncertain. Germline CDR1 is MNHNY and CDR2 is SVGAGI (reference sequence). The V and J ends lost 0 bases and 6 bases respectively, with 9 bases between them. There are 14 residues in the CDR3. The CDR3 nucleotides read TGTGCCAGCAGTTACTCGGCGATCGGCAATGAGCAGTTCTTC. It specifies CASSYSAIGNEQFF.

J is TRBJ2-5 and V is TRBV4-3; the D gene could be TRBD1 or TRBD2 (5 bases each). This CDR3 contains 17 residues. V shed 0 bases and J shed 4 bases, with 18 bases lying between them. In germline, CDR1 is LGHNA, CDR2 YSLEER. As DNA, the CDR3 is TGCGCCAGCAGCCAAGATCTTTGGAGTCGGGGCGGAGAGACCCAGTACTTC. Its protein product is CASSQDLWSRGGETQYF.

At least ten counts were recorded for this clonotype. In DNA, the CDR3 is TGTGCCAGCAGCTACGGACTAGCGGGAGTAGTTGATACGCAGTATTTT. It encodes CASSYGLAGVVDTQYF. This rearrangement joins TRBV7-2 to TRBJ2-3, with TRBD2 identical over 13 bases. The V gene's germline CDR1 is SGHTA and CDR2 FQGNSA. V was pared by 4 bases and J by 6 bases, with 7 bases of the junction left unmatched. The CDR3 totals 16 residues.

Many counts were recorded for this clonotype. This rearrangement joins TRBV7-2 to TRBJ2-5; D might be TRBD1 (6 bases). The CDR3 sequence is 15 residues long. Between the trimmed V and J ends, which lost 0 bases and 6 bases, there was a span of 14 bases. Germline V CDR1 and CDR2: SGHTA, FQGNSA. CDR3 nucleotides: TGTGCCAGCAGCTTAGCTGGCCAGGGGAAGAAGACCCAGTACTTC. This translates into CASSLAGQGKKTQYF.

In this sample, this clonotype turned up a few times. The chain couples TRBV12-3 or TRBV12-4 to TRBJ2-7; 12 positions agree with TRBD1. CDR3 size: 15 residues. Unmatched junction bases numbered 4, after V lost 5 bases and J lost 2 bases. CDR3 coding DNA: TGTGCCAGCAGTACCGGGACAGGGGGCCCCTACGAGCAGTACTTC. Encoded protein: CASSTGTGGPYEQYF.

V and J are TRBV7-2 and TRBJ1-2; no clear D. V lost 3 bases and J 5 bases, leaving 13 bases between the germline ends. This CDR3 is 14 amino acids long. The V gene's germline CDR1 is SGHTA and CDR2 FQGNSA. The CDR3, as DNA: TGTGCCAGCAGCTTGATGCGGACGGAGTATGGCTACACCTTC. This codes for CASSLMRTEYGYTF.

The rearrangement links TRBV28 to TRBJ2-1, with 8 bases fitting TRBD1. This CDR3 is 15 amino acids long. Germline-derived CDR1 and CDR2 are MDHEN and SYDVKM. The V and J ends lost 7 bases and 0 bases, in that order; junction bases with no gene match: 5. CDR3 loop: CASTLGQASYNEQFF. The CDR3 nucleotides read TGTGCCAGCACCCTGGGACAGGCCTCCTACAATGAGCAGTTCTTC.

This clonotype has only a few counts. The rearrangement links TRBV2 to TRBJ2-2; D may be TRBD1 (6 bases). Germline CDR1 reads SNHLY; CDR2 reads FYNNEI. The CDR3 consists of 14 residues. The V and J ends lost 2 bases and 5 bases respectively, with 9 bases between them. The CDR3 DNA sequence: TGTGCCAGCAGTGAAAATCAGGGGACCGGGGAGCTGTTTTTT. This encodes CASSENQGTGELFF.

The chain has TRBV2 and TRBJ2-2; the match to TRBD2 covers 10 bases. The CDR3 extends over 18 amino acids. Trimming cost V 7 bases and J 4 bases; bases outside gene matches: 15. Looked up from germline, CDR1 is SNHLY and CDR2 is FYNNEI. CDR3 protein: CASTSQSGGARGTGELFF. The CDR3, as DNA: TGTGCCAGCACCTCCCAGAGCGGGGGGGCCCGAGGCACCGGGGAGCTGTTTTTT.

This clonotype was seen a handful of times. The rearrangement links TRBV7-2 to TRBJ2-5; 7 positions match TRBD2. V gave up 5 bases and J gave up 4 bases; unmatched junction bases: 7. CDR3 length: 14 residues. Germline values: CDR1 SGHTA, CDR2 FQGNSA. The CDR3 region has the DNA TGTGCCAGCAGCCGTTTGGGACTATCAGAGACCCAGTACTTC. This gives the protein CASSRLGLSETQYF.

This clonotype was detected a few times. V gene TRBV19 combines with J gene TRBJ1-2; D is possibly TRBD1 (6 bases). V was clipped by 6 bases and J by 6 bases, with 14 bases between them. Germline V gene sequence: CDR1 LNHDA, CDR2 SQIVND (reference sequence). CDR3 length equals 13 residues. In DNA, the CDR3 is TGTGCCAGTAGGACTCGCGGGGGCCATGGCTACACCTTC. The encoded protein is CASRTRGGHGYTF.

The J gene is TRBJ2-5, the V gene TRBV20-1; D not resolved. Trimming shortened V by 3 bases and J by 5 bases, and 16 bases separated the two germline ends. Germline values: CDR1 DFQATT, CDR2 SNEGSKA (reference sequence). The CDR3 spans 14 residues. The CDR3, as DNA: TGCAGTGCTAGGGATTTAGGGCGTTGGGAGACCCAGTACTTC. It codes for CSARDLGRWETQYF.

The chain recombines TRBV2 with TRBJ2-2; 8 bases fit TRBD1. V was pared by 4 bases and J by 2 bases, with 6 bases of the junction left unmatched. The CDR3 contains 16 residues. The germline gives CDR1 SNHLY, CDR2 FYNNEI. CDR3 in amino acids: CASSAFGQGNTGELFF. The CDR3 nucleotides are TGTGCCAGCAGTGCTTTCGGACAGGGCAACACCGGGGAGCTGTTTTTT.

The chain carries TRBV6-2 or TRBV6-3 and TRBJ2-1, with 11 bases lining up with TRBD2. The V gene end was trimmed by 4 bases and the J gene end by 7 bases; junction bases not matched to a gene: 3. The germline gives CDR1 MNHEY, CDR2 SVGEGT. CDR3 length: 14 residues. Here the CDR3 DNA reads TGTGCCAGCAGTTTCCTAGCGGGGGGTAATGAGCAGTTCTTC. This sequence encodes CASSFLAGGNEQFF.